This T cell receptor beta chain appears in the sequencing data of a study of patients and donors after allogeneic stem cell transplantation. Each CDR3 protein gets one entry after TCRdb re-called the RT-PCR reads with MiXCR. The data hold 70,000 to 75,000 distinct CDR3 sequences, with 26% observed a single time. The source material was blood, either unsorted or a sorted T cell fraction (not recorded which). This clonotype was sampled from a human donor who was either an allogeneic HSCT recipient or a stem cell or donor lymphocyte infusion donor (not recorded which). It is not recorded whose cells these are; they may come from a transplant donor.

The CDR3 DNA sequence: TGTGCCAGCTCACCAAACAGGGTGGGGGCAGATACGCAGTATTTT. Amino acids: CASSPNRVGADTQYF. The chain is built from TRBV18 and TRBJ2-3; D perhaps matches TRBD1 (6 bases). Germline V gene sequence: CDR1 KGHSH, CDR2 LQKENI. The V gene lost 2 bases and the J gene lost 4 bases, with 13 bases spanning the gap. CDR3 length: 15 residues.